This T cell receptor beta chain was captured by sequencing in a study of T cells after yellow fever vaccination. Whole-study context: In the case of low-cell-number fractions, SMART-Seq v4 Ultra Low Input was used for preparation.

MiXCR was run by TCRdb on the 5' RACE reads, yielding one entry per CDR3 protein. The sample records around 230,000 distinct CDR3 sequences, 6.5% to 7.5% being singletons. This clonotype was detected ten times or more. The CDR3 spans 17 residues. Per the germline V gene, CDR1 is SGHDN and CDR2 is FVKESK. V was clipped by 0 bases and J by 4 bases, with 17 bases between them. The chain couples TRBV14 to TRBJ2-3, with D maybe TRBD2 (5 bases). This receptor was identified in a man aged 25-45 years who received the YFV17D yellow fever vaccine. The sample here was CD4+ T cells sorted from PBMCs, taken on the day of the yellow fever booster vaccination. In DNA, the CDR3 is TGTGCCAGCAGCCAAGATGCTCTAGCACTGATGCCAGATACGCAGTATTTT. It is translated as CASSQDALALMPDTQYF.